This T cell receptor (beta chain) is drawn from a study of control samples from healthy donors and cancer patients. TCRdb keeps only in-frame clones here, not all; method: immunoSEQ multiplex PCR. Of around 100,000 clones in the sample, roughly 90% were seen once. The CDR3 loop spans 13 amino acids. Trimming removed 7 bases at V and 0 bases at J, with 7 bases between. Germline CDR1 and CDR2: MDHEN and SYDVKM. The specimen was blood. This chain connects TRBV28 to TRBJ1-5; no reliable D call. This TCR was sampled from a woman aged 50 to 60 in good health. The CDR3 DNA sequence: TGTGCCAGCAACTCGGGTAGCAATCAGCCCCAGCATTTT. Its protein product is CASNSGSNQPQHF.